This TCR beta chain was retrieved from a study of regulatory T cells in long-lasting Graves disease. Overall study results and limits: Sampling was limited to peripheral blood rather than thyroid tissue.

Worth noting for this clonotype: The antigen is not known.

Assembly of TCR beta libraries relied on iRepertoire HTBI primers together with Arm-PCR of CDR3 regions. MiXCR, applied by TCRdb to the multiplex PCR reads, yields one record per CDR3 protein. The sample records around 460,000 distinct CDR3 sequences, about 20% being singletons. Time point defined: persistent/refractory GD, antithyroid drugs over 5 years with positive TRAb. TCR sequences were obtained from RNA taken from PBMCs. The sample was peripheral blood mononuclear cells (PBMCs), taken when the disease was refractory, from a patient treated with antithyroid drugs. This receptor was identified in a female donor with Graves disease.

CDR3 DNA sequence: TGTGCCAGCAGTTTCTCGCTAGCGGGGGGGGAGCTGTTTTTT. Its protein product is CASSFSLAGGELFF. The J gene is TRBJ2-2, the V gene TRBV27, with TRBD2 matching over 9 bases. Trimming took 3 bases from V and 8 from J; bases not matched to a gene: 4. This CDR3 comprises 14 residues. The germline V gene encodes CDR1 MNHEY and CDR2 SMNVEV (reference sequence).